This T cell receptor beta chain was identified in a study of T cell changes during pregnancy in multiple sclerosis. The table came from immunoSEQ multiplex PCR; TCRdb's copy has only in-frame clones and leaves some out. The sample records tens of thousands of clones, around 94% being singletons. The specimen comprised CD8+ T cells from peripheral blood mononuclear cells, sampled in the third trimester of pregnancy. This receptor was obtained from a female donor in good health, enrolled as a control in a pregnancy study.

CDR3 residues: CASSYEAGESYEQYF. The CDR3 DNA reads TGTGCCAGCAGTTACGAAGCGGGGGAGTCCTACGAGCAGTACTTC. The chain joins TRBV6-5 to TRBJ2-7; 8 nucleotides match TRBD2. The CDR3 extends over 15 amino acids. The V segment lost 2 bases and the J segment 1 base; nucleotides outside the gene matches: 4. The V gene's germline CDR1 is MNHEY and CDR2 SVGAGI.